Below, 28 T cell receptor beta chains from the same sample are listed, as sequenced in a study of technical replicates of blood from a handful of donors. Measured with immunoSEQ multiplex PCR; TCRdb has only the in-frame clones, and not every one. The sample yields about 83,000 clones, around 90% seen once. The sequenced sample consisted of T cells isolated from PBMCs. These receptors were obtained from a human donor in good health.

The J gene is TRBJ1-2, the V gene TRBV13; 8 bases map to TRBD1. Germline V gene data show CDR1 as PRHDT and CDR2 as FYEKMQ (reference sequence). CDR3 length equals 19 residues. V trimming: 5 bases; J trimming: 3 bases; junction bases outside the gene matches: 20. CDR3 sequence (DNA): TGTGCCAGCAGCGCGACAGGGGTACGGTCGCGAAGAAAAGACTATGGCTACACCTTC. It specifies CASSATGVRSRRKDYGYTF. Filled out from reference TRBV13 and TRBJ1-2, the complete variable domain reads AAGVIQSPRHLIKEKRETATLKCYPIPRHDTVYWYQQGPGQDPQFLISFYEKMQSDKGSIPDRFSAQQFSDYHSELNMSSLELGDSALYFCASSATGVRSRRKDYGYTFGSGTRLTVV.

V gene TRBV6-6 combines with J gene TRBJ1-2, with a tentative D call TRBD1 (6 bases). Germline CDR1 and CDR2: MNHNY and SVGAGI (reference sequence). Trimming took off 6 bases at V and 3 bases at J, with 14 bases between the two ends. This CDR3 region has 14 residues. In nucleotides, the CDR3 is TGTGCCAGCAGCCAAGGCCAGGGGTACTATGGCTACACCTTC. Amino acid sequence: CASSQGQGYYGYTF.

This clone is a singleton in its sample. The rearrangement uses TRBV6-1 and TRBJ2-7, with 15 positions matching TRBD2. V lost 3 bases and J lost 6; bases outside the gene matches: 9. The CDR3 length is 17 residues. Germline V lookup: CDR1 MNHNS, CDR2 SASEGT. The CDR3 loop reads CASSEGGPGLAGGEQYF. The DNA for the CDR3 is TGTGCCAGCAGTGAGGGAGGGCCGGGACTAGCGGGAGGCGAGCAGTACTTC.

The chain couples TRBV4-1 to TRBJ1-6, with TRBD1 matching 7 bases. Germline loops: CDR1 MGHRA, CDR2 YSYEKL. The CDR3 spans 18 residues. After removal of 6 bases from V and 5 bases from J, the junction contained 16 bases not matched to a gene. CDR3 protein: CASSPPGVGGVDNSPLHF. As DNA, the CDR3 is TGCGCCAGCAGTCCCCCCGGCGTAGGGGGCGTCGATAATTCACCCCTCCACTTT.

The chain links TRBV5-1 to TRBJ2-3, with 9 bases identical to TRBD1. V dropped 4 bases and J dropped 4; count of bases not matched to a gene: 7. The V gene's germline CDR1 is SGHRS and CDR2 YFSETQ. CDR3 size: 15 residues. In nucleotides, the CDR3 is TGCGCCAGCAGCGAGACCGGGACAGGGCCAGATACGCAGTATTTT. Translation gives CASSETGTGPDTQYF.

V usage is TRBV5-1 and J usage is TRBJ1-1; D call uncertain. Germline V gene lookup returns CDR1 SGHRS and CDR2 YFSETQ. This CDR3 is 13 amino acids long. Trimming cost V 4 bases and J 1 base, with 8 bases left between them. The CDR3 sequence is CASSEGGNTEAFF. The CDR3 DNA sequence: TGCGCCAGCAGCGAAGGAGGGAACACTGAAGCTTTCTTT.

The V and J genes are TRBV14 and TRBJ2-3; 8 positions match TRBD2. The germline V gene encodes CDR1 SGHDN and CDR2 FVKESK. V was pared by 2 bases and J by 2 bases, with 6 bases of the junction left unmatched. The CDR3 length is 16 residues. For the CDR3, the DNA is TGTGCCAGCAGCCAAAAGCGGGAGAGCTACACAGATACGCAGTATTTT. This translates into CASSQKRESYTDTQYF.

CDR3 loop: CASTRVSSGHTGELFF. Written as DNA, the CDR3 is TGTGCCAGCACCCGAGTAAGTAGCGGTCACACCGGGGAGCTGTTTTTT. This sequence joins TRBV5-6 and TRBJ2-2, with a tentative D call TRBD2 (6 bases). V shed 6 bases and J shed 3 bases, with 18 bases lying between them. This CDR3 contains 16 residues. Per germline, CDR1 SGHDT and CDR2 YYEEEE.

The CDR3 DNA sequence: TGCGCCAGCAGCGAAAGGACAGACCTAGGCTATGGCTACACCTTC. Translation: CASSERTDLGYGYTF. The chain recombines TRBV5-1 with TRBJ1-2; a possible D gene is TRBD1 (6 bases). With 4 bases removed from V and 4 bases from J, the gap between germline ends came to 17 bases. The CDR3 length is 15 residues. Germline V gene lookup returns CDR1 SGHRS and CDR2 YFSETQ.

V is TRBV11-2 and J is TRBJ2-5; TRBD1 aligns across 10 bases. Unmatched junction bases numbered 3, after V lost 5 bases and J lost 3 bases. The length of the CDR3 is 14 residues. The V gene's germline CDR1 is SGHAT and CDR2 FQNNGV. The CDR3 protein is CASSNGQGEETQYF. The DNA of the CDR3 is TGTGCCAGCAGCAACGGACAGGGGGAAGAGACCCAGTACTTC.

J is TRBJ2-5 and V is TRBV9; 9 bases agree with TRBD1. The V segment lost 0 bases and the J segment 5 bases; nucleotides outside the gene matches: 8. Germline CDR1 is SGDLS and CDR2 is YYNGEE. This CDR3 spans 16 amino acids. DNA of the CDR3: TGTGCCAGCAGCGTAGGTGGGACAGGGAATCCGGAGACCCAGTACTTC. It is translated as CASSVGGTGNPETQYF.

The rearrangement links TRBV7-9 to TRBJ2-3, with 7 bases matching TRBD2. Per the germline V gene, CDR1 is SEHNR and CDR2 is FQNEAQ (reference sequence). This CDR3 contains 14 residues. The trim removed 4 bases at V and 2 bases at J, leaving 3 bases unmatched. The CDR3 region is CASSYGTTTDTQYF. The CDR3 region has the DNA TGTGCCAGCAGCTACGGGACTACCACAGATACGCAGTATTTT.

CDR3 sequence reads: CASSPRGGRRNTEAFF. CDR3 nucleotides: TGCGCCAGCAGCCCCCGGGGGGGCAGGAGGAACACTGAAGCTTTCTTT. The V and J genes are TRBV5-1 and TRBJ1-1; a possible D gene is TRBD1 (6 bases). V was pared by 4 bases and J by 1 base, with 17 bases between. The CDR3 has 16 amino acids. Per the germline V gene, CDR1 is SGHRS and CDR2 is YFSETQ.

The chain couples TRBV4-2 to TRBJ2-6; no reliable D call. Between the trimmed V and J ends, which lost 4 bases and 2 bases, there was a span of 12 bases. The CDR3 spans 16 residues. Germline CDR1 is LGHNA and CDR2 is YNFKEQ. The CDR3 DNA follows: TGTGCCAGCAGCCGCCTTGGAGAGACTGGGGCCAACGTCCTGACTTTC. Its translation is CASSRLGETGANVLTF.

The rearrangement links TRBV4-1 to TRBJ2-7; 7 positions match TRBD1. This CDR3 spans 16 amino acids. V shed 4 bases and J 1 base; nucleotides not matched to a gene: 10. The germline gives CDR1 MGHRA, CDR2 YSYEKL. The CDR3 protein is CASSPLPGQLSYEQYF. For the CDR3, the DNA is TGCGCCAGCAGCCCTCTGCCGGGACAGTTATCCTACGAGCAGTACTTC.

CDR3 DNA sequence: TGTGCCAGCAGTTTATTGTGGCGGGAAGAGACCCAGTACTTC. Translating it yields CASSLLWREETQYF. The gene calls are TRBV28 and TRBJ2-5, with a possible D match to TRBD2 (5 bases). The germline V gene encodes CDR1 MDHEN and CDR2 SYDVKM. Trimming removed 1 base from V and 3 bases from J, with 9 bases in between. The CDR3 length is 14 residues.

V is TRBV10-3 and J is TRBJ1-2; TRBD1 is a possible D gene (5 bases). The CDR3 has 14 amino acids. Trimming pared 10 bases from V and 4 bases from J, leaving 19 bases between. The germline gives CDR1 ENHRY, CDR2 SYGVKD. CDR3 in DNA: TGTGCCAATTCAAAGGGTGGGGGGTTCTATGGCTACACCTTC. Protein sequence: CANSKGGGFYGYTF.

The chain uses TRBV9 and TRBJ1-2; 9 bases align to TRBD1. The CDR3 consists of 13 residues. The germline CDR1 and CDR2 sequences are SGDLS and YYNGEE. V was clipped by 3 bases and J by 7 bases; unmatched bases: 4. The CDR3 sequence is CASSAGTGSGYTF. CDR3 DNA: TGTGCCAGCAGCGCTGGGACAGGGAGTGGCTACACCTTC.

The V gene is TRBV11-2, the J gene TRBJ2-3; 9 bases are a match to TRBD1. Germline V gene data show CDR1 as SGHAT and CDR2 as FQNNGV. The CDR3 loop spans 15 amino acids. J gave up 2 bases and V 5 bases, and 5 bases lay outside the gene matches. CDR3 sequence (DNA): TGTGCCAGCAGCCACAGGGGGCGCGACACAGATACGCAGTATTTT. It yields the protein CASSHRGRDTDTQYF.

This chain connects TRBV19 to TRBJ1-2; 10 nucleotides align to TRBD1. Losses at the gene ends were 6 bases for V and 7 bases for J; bases not matched to a gene: 17. CDR3 length equals 17 residues. Germline CDR1 and CDR2: LNHDA and SQIVND (reference sequence). This CDR3 reads CASSPYRQGAESSGYTF. The CDR3 DNA follows: TGTGCCAGTAGCCCTTACCGACAGGGGGCGGAGAGTAGTGGCTACACCTTC.

This clone has a single count. V is TRBV9 and J is TRBJ2-2; possibly TRBD2 for D (5 bases). In germline, CDR1 is SGDLS, CDR2 YYNGEE. With 2 bases removed from V and 5 bases from J, the gap between germline ends came to 13 bases. CDR3 size: 15 residues. Written as DNA, the CDR3 is TGTGCCAGCAGCGTCCGGCTAACGGGGACCGGGGAGCTGTTTTTT. It specifies CASSVRLTGTGELFF.

The chain combines TRBV9 with TRBJ1-2, with 8 bases lining up with TRBD1. The CDR3 is 16 residues long. V lost 3 bases, J lost 5 bases, and 12 bases stayed unmatched. Germline V gene sequence: CDR1 SGDLS, CDR2 YYNGEE. The CDR3 DNA follows: TGTGCCAGCAGCGACGGACAGGGTTCCTTTCTATATGGCTACACCTTC. Protein product: CASSDGQGSFLYGYTF.

V gene TRBV29-1 combines with J gene TRBJ2-7, with 9 bases identical to TRBD1. J was trimmed by 6 bases and V by 5 bases; bases with no gene match: 8. The V gene's germline CDR1 is SQVTM and CDR2 ANQGSEA. The CDR3 runs to 13 residues. The CDR3 protein is CSVCQGTGTEQYF. Here the CDR3 DNA reads TGCAGCGTTTGTCAAGGGACAGGGACCGAGCAGTACTTC.

The CDR3 bases are TGTGCCAGCAGCCCAAGGACAGGGAGTGGCTACACCTTC. This codes for CASSPRTGSGYTF. J is TRBJ1-2 and V is TRBV14, with 8 bases identical to TRBD1. The CDR3 has 13 amino acids. Germline CDR1 SGHDN, CDR2 FVKESK. V lost 4 bases to trimming and J lost 7 bases; unmatched junction nucleotides: 5.

The chain couples TRBV14 to TRBJ1-6; a possible D gene is TRBD1 (6 bases). The germline V gene encodes CDR1 SGHDN and CDR2 FVKESK. This CDR3 is built from 14 residues. Trimming pared 5 bases from V and 10 bases from J, leaving 15 bases between. The CDR3 protein is CASSFTGIKSPLHF. The CDR3 nucleotides are TGTGCCAGCAGCTTTACAGGGATTAAATCACCCCTCCACTTT.

This rearrangement joins TRBV5-1 to TRBJ2-3; TRBD2 might be the D (5 bases). Germline CDR1 reads SGHRS; CDR2 reads YFSETQ. V lost 4 bases and J 2 bases, leaving 11 bases between the germline ends. This CDR3 contains 14 residues. CDR3 DNA: TGCGCCAGCAGCCCAGGACTTAACACAGATACGCAGTATTTT. Encoded protein: CASSPGLNTDTQYF. Based on the CDR3 plus reference TRBV5-1 and TRBJ2-3, the full variable domain is KAGVTQTPRYLIKTRGQQVTLSCSPISGHRSVSWYQQTPGQGLQFLFEYFSETQRNKGNFPGRFSGRQFSNSRSEMNVSTLELGDSALYLCASSPGLNTDTQYFGPGTRLTVL.

The V and J genes are TRBV30 and TRBJ1-5, with 7 nucleotides matching TRBD1. The CDR3 has 14 amino acids. The junction had 11 bases not matched to a gene; V was cut back by 5 bases and J by 7 bases. Germline CDR1 reads GTSNPN; CDR2 reads SVGIG (reference sequence). This CDR3 reads CAWAYRGVGQPQHF. The CDR3 nucleotides are TGTGCCTGGGCTTACAGGGGAGTAGGACAGCCCCAGCATTTT.

This rearrangement joins TRBV6-1 to TRBJ2-7; D is unclear. The germline gives CDR1 MNHNS, CDR2 SASEGT. The CDR3 is 14 amino acids. V lost 4 bases and J lost 2, with 12 bases in between. The CDR3 DNA is TGTGCCAGCAGTGTTTTTGCACAAACCTACGAGCAGTACTTC. It codes for CASSVFAQTYEQYF.